These 8 T cell receptor beta chains came from one sample sequenced in a study of shared clonotypes between healthy human individuals. Sequenced by immunoSEQ multiplex PCR; TCRdb stores in-frame clones only, minus some. The sample consists of millions of clones, 95% of them appearing once. The sample taken for sequencing was naive CD4+ T cells sorted from blood. Subset meaning: CD45RA+ positively selected. Receptors were obtained from a man between 18 and 29 years old in good health.

This sequence joins TRBV5-1 and TRBJ1-1; D not certain. Germline loops: CDR1 SGHRS, CDR2 YFSETQ. V lost 0 bases and J 4 bases, leaving 7 bases between the germline ends. There are 13 residues in the CDR3. For the CDR3, the DNA is TGCGCCAGCAGCTTGGAGGAGGGCACTGAAGCTTTCTTT. It encodes CASSLEEGTEAFF.

The rearrangement links TRBV11-2 to TRBJ2-7, with TRBD2 matching over 7 bases. V lost 1 base to trimming and J lost 0 bases; unmatched junction nucleotides: 0. The CDR3 spans 14 residues. In germline, CDR1 is SGHAT, CDR2 FQNNGV. The CDR3: CASSLASGSYEQYF. The CDR3 bases are TGTGCCAGCAGCTTAGCTAGCGGCTCCTACGAGCAGTACTTC.

The V call is TRBV7-8, the J call TRBJ1-5, with D possibly TRBD1 on 6 matching bases. CDR1 is SGHVS and CDR2 is FQNEAQ in the germline V gene. This CDR3 is built from 17 residues. V lost 3 bases and J lost 6, with 21 bases in between. The CDR3 loop is CASSFSESWTAAQPQHF. In DNA, the CDR3 is TGTGCCAGCAGCTTTAGTGAGAGCTGGACAGCAGCTCAGCCCCAGCATTTT.

The chain carries TRBV5-1 and TRBJ1-5; no clear D gene. V lost 2 bases to trimming and J lost 7 bases, with 13 bases between them. Germline CDR1 reads SGHRS; CDR2 reads YFSETQ. CDR3 length: 14 residues. CDR3 sequence reads: CASSLVEGGQPQHF. CDR3 bases: TGCGCCAGCAGCTTAGTTGAGGGAGGACAGCCCCAGCATTTT.

V usage is TRBV7-9 and J usage is TRBJ1-2; D gene uncertain. Germline lookup yields CDR1 SEHNR and CDR2 FQNEAQ (reference sequence). This CDR3 is built from 15 residues. Trimming stripped 1 base from V and 0 bases from J, with 9 bases between. As DNA, the CDR3 is TGTGCCAGCAGCTTAGGGTCAGCTCCTAACTATGGCTACACCTTC. Protein product: CASSLGSAPNYGYTF.

This clone was seen a handful of times. The chain recombines TRBV5-5 with TRBJ1-2; D may be TRBD1 (6 bases). CDR3 length: 14 amino acids. CDR1 is SGHKS, CDR2 YYEKEE, per germline (reference sequence). V lost 1 base, J lost 10 bases, and 17 bases lay in between. The CDR3 sequence: CASSLSQGHRDYTF. Here the CDR3 DNA reads TGTGCCAGCAGCTTGAGTCAGGGACACAGGGACTACACCTTC.

This chain links TRBV7-9 with TRBJ2-3; D tentatively fits TRBD1 or TRBD2 (6 bases each). The germline V gene has CDR1 SEHNR and CDR2 FQNEAQ (reference sequence). V was trimmed by 3 bases and J by 4 bases, leaving 17 bases between them. This CDR3 has 16 amino acids. DNA for the CDR3: TGTGCCAGCAGCTTTCAACAGGGAGGCCCACCAGATACGCAGTATTTT. Translated: CASSFQQGGPPDTQYF.

This clone was counted a single time. The chain has TRBV4-2 and TRBJ1-2, with TRBD1 identical over 7 bases. CDR1 and CDR2 from the germline V gene are LGHNA and YNFKEQ. J was trimmed by 0 bases and V by 2 bases; bases with no gene match: 15. There are 19 residues in the CDR3. CDR3 in amino acids: CASSQPMILTGFSNYGYTF. The CDR3 DNA reads as TGTGCCAGCAGCCAACCCATGATTTTGACAGGGTTTTCTAACTATGGCTACACCTTC.